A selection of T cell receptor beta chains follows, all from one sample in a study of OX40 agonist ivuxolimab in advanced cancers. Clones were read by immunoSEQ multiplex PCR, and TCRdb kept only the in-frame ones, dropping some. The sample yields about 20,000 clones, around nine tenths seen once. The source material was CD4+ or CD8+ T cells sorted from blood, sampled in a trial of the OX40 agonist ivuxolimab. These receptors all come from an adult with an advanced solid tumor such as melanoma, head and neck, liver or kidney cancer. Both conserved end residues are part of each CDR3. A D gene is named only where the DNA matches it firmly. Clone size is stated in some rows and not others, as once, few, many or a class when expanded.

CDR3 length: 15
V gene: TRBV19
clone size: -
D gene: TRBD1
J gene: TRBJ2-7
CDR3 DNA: TGTGCCAGTAGTATCGTCGACAGGGGTAGGGGCGAGCAGTACTTC
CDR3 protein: CASSIVDRGRGEQYF

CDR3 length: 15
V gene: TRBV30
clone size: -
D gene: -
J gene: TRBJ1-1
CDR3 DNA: TGTGCCTGGACCTTCCCCGGACAGTGGAACACTGAAGCTTTCTTT
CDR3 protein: CAWTFPGQWNTEAFF

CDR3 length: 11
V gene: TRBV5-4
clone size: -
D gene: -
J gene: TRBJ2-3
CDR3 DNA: TGTGCCAGCAGCTTCACAGATACGCAGTATTTT
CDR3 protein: CASSFTDTQYF

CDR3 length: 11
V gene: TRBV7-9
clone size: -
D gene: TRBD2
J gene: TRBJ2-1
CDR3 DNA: TGTGCCAGCAACAAAGCGGGGGGGCAGTTCTTC
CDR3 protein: CASNKAGGQFF

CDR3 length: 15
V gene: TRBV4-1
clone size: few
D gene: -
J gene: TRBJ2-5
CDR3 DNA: TGCGCCAGCAGCCCCGGCAGGGTGAACCAAGAGACCCAGTACTTC
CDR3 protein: CASSPGRVNQETQYF

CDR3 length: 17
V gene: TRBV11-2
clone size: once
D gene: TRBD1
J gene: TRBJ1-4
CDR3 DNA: TGTGCCAGCAGCTCCCTTCCTTCCGGGACAGATAATGAAAAACTGTTTTTT
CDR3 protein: CASSSLPSGTDNEKLFF

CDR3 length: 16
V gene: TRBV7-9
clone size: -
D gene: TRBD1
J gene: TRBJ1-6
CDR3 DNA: TGTGCCAGCAGCCTAACGACAGGGGGTGATGATTCACCCCTCCACTTT
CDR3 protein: CASSLTTGGDDSPLHF

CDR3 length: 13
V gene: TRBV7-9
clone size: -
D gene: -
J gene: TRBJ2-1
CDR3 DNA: TGTGCCAGCAGCTTCCAGGGAGACAATGAGCAGTTCTTC
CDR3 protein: CASSFQGDNEQFF

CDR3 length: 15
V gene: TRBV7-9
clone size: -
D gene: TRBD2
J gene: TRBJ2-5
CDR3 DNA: TGTGCCAGCAGCCCACTAGCGGGGTTTGGAGAGACCCAGTACTTC
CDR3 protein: CASSPLAGFGETQYF

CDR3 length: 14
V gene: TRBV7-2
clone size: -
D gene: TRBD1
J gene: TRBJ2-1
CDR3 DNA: TGTGCCAGCAGCTTGTTAGGGGGCGAAGTTGAGCAGTTCTTC
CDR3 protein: CASSLLGGEVEQFF